These 9 T cell receptor beta chains were sequenced from one sample in a study of beta chain features in type 1 diabetes. Sequenced material consisted of expressed TCRB transcripts (all of the isolated RNA was reverse transcribed). Sequencing used immunoSEQ multiplex PCR; TCRdb keeps in-frame clones, though not all of them. The sample yields about 360,000 clones, roughly 13% seen once. Study findings and constraints: Shorter TCRB CDR3s, moderately but significantly so, were found in Type 1 diabetes patients in all four CD4+ subsets.

Their recognized antigens are unknown. Sequencing input: naive CD4+ T cells from blood. These receptors were taken from a woman under 30 with type 1 diabetes.

V gene TRBV14 combines with J gene TRBJ1-1; weak D call: TRBD1 (6 bases). V was cut by 2 bases and J by 4 bases, with 11 bases left in between. Germline loops: CDR1 SGHDN, CDR2 FVKESK. There are 14 residues in the CDR3. The CDR3: CASSQIRGGTEAFF. As DNA, the CDR3 is TGTGCCAGCAGCCAAATCAGGGGCGGCACTGAAGCTTTCTTT. Based on the CDR3 plus reference TRBV14 and TRBJ1-1, the full variable domain is EAGVTQFPSHSVIEKGQTVTLRCDPISGHDNLYWYRRVMGKEIKFLLHFVKESKQDESGMPNNRFLAERTGGTYSTLKVQPAELEDSGVYFCASSQIRGGTEAFFGQGTRLTVV.

CDR3 residues: CASSKQGPAYNEQFF. The CDR3 DNA follows: TGTGCCAGCTCAAAGCAGGGGCCAGCCTACAATGAGCAGTTCTTC. The chain carries TRBV18 and TRBJ2-1; tentatively, D is TRBD1 (6 bases). The CDR3 sequence is 15 residues long. Germline V gene data show CDR1 as KGHSH and CDR2 as LQKENI. Trimming pared 5 bases from V and 2 bases from J, leaving 13 bases between.

The rearrangement links TRBV7-9 to TRBJ1-2; 7 positions agree with TRBD1. V gave up 4 bases and J gave up 5 bases; unmatched junction bases: 10. The CDR3 length is 15 residues. Germline V gene lookup returns CDR1 SEHNR and CDR2 FQNEAQ (reference sequence). CDR3 residues: CASSSRTGFGYGYTF. CDR3 nucleotides: TGTGCCAGCAGCTCCCGGACAGGCTTCGGTTATGGCTACACCTTC.

The CDR3 here is CASSLAIPGHTIYF. The CDR3 DNA reads as TGTGCCAGCAGCTTAGCGATCCCAGGGCACACCATATATTTT. V and J are TRBV7-2 and TRBJ1-3, with TRBD1 as a possible D gene (5 bases). This CDR3 spans 14 amino acids. The V gene's germline CDR1 is SGHTA and CDR2 FQGNSA. The V and J ends lost 0 bases and 8 bases respectively, with 11 bases between them. Full variable domain (rest looked up from reference TRBV7-2 and TRBJ1-3): GAGVSQSPSNKVTEKGKDVELRCDPISGHTALYWYRQSLGQGLEFLIYFQGNSAPDKSGLPSDRFSAERTGGSVSTLTIQRTQQEDSAVYLCASSLAIPGHTIYFGEGSWLTVV.

The CDR3 sequence: CSVAGTVGNQPQHF. The CDR3 nucleotides read TGCAGCGTTGCCGGGACAGTGGGCAATCAGCCCCAGCATTTT. The chain links TRBV29-1 to TRBJ1-5; 7 bases are a match to TRBD1. Trimming removed 4 bases from V and 2 bases from J; junction bases left unmatched: 5. This CDR3 has 14 amino acids. Germline CDR1 is SQVTM and CDR2 is ANQGSEA. The variable domain in full, with the rest retrieved from reference TRBV29-1 and TRBJ1-5, is SAVISQKPSRDICQRGTSLTIQCQVDSQVTMMFWYRQQPGQSLTLIATANQGSEATYESGFVIDKFPISRPNLTFSTLTVSNMSPEDSSIYLCSVAGTVGNQPQHFGDGTRLSIL.

In this sample, this clone turned up a few times. The chain combines TRBV6-6 with TRBJ1-1; weak D call: TRBD1 (5 bases). CDR3 length equals 14 residues. The V and J ends lost 8 bases and 4 bases respectively, with 17 bases between them. Per germline, CDR1 MNHNY and CDR2 SVGAGI (reference sequence). CDR3 nucleotides: TGTGCCAGCTTACAGTCCCAAGGGGTCACTGAAGCTTTCTTT. Its protein is CASLQSQGVTEAFF.

This clone was found a few times. The chain couples TRBV5-1 to TRBJ2-5; D unclear. Trimming removed 2 bases at V and 5 bases at J, with 16 bases between. The CDR3 has 15 residues. Germline-derived CDR1 and CDR2 are SGHRS and YFSETQ. The DNA for the CDR3 is TGCGCCAGCAGCTTAGGCGGCCCCCTGTGGGAGACCCAGTACTTC. As protein: CASSLGGPLWETQYF.

The CDR3 DNA follows: TGTGCCAGCAGTTCCCTTCCGGGGGGTTCCAGCGGGAGTTACAATGAGCAGTTCTTC. Translating it yields CASSSLPGGSSGSYNEQFF. J is TRBJ2-1 and V is TRBV28; 8 bases agree with TRBD2. Germline-derived CDR1 and CDR2 are MDHEN and SYDVKM. Trimming took 4 bases from V and 4 from J; bases not matched to a gene: 18. This CDR3 spans 19 amino acids.

This clone was detected only a few times. The chain recombines TRBV30 with TRBJ2-7; D is ambiguous. This CDR3 has 14 residues. The V end was cut by 1 base, the J end by 2 bases, with 12 bases between. Germline CDR1 reads GTSNPN; CDR2 reads SVGIG (reference sequence). Here the CDR3 reads CAWSAPTFPYEQYF. The CDR3 bases are TGTGCCTGGAGTGCCCCGACATTTCCCTACGAGCAGTACTTC.